The sequence of this T cell receptor beta chain was determined in a study of CD4 T cells in relation to SARS-CoV-2 and coronaviruses. Across the study: PBMCs were cultured with antigen for roughly 11 days before TCR beta sequencing.

Study observations and caveats: The cross-reactivity analysis covered only spike protein, not other viral proteins.

In the case of this clone: Its specificity is not known.

Trimming removed 5 bases at V and 1 base at J, with 6 bases between. This CDR3 spans 13 amino acids. Method: immunoSEQ multiplex PCR; TCRdb's copy keeps in-frame clones and lacks some. Of about 43,000 clones listed, roughly 82% are singletons. This TCR derives from an adult with COVID-19. The sample taken for sequencing was naive CD4+ T cells from PBMCs, cultured in vitro. Noted subset: naive CD4+ T cells isolated by negative enrichment. The chain links TRBV12-3 or TRBV12-4 to TRBJ1-5; the D is unclear. The CDR3 bases are TGTGCCAGCAGTCGTGGCAGCAATCAGCCCCAGCATTTT. It encodes CASSRGSNQPQHF.